The 23 T cell receptor beta chains below come from one sample, sequenced in a study of cytomegalovirus exposure and HLA in healthy donors. In the PCR, 60 Vbeta and 13 Jbeta primers were used. Data came from immunoSEQ multiplex PCR; TCRdb stores just in-frame clones and leaves some out. The profile shows some 130,000 clones, 65% to 80% of them singletons. The sequencing input was PBMCs. The receptor source for this set is a woman between 35 and 50 years old in good health and CMV-seronegative.

The chain joins TRBV2 to TRBJ2-7, with D perhaps matching TRBD1 (6 bases). Germline V gives CDR1 SNHLY, CDR2 FYNNEI. V was cut by 5 bases and J by 1 base, with 12 bases left in between. CDR3 size: 14 residues. The CDR3 here is CASSQNRVSYEQYF. The CDR3 bases are TGTGCCAGCAGTCAGAACAGGGTGTCCTACGAGCAGTACTTC.

This rearrangement joins TRBV11-2 to TRBJ2-1; D remains ambiguous. Looked up from germline, CDR1 is SGHAT and CDR2 is FQNNGV. The germline V and J ends were trimmed by 2 bases and 2 bases, with 16 bases remaining between them. There are 17 residues in the CDR3. The CDR3: CASSLFSSSSPYNEQFF. Written as DNA, the CDR3 is TGTGCCAGCAGCTTATTCTCGAGCTCTTCTCCCTACAATGAGCAGTTCTTC.

CDR3 sequence: CASSLTSASGSRTDTQYF. Written as DNA, the CDR3 is TGTGCCAGCAGCCTGACCTCGGCTAGCGGGTCTCGCACAGATACGCAGTATTTT. V gene TRBV6-4 combines with J gene TRBJ2-3, with 8 bases aligning to TRBD2. V was pared by 6 bases and J by 1 base, with 15 bases of the junction left unmatched. The CDR3 has 18 amino acids. Per germline, CDR1 MRHNA and CDR2 SNTAGT.

The rearrangement links TRBV7-9 to TRBJ2-3, with TRBD1 matching over 9 bases. V shed 1 base, J shed 14 bases, and the junction held 1 base outside the gene matches. There are 11 residues in the CDR3. Germline V lookup: CDR1 SEHNR, CDR2 FQNEAQ (reference sequence). In DNA form, the CDR3 reads TGTGCCAGCAGCTTAGGACAGGGGGTGTATTTT. Encoded protein: CASSLGQGVYF.

This chain connects TRBV6-5 to TRBJ1-6; TRBD1 matches 11 bases. The CDR3 length is 13 residues. Trimming took 5 bases from V and 16 from J; bases not matched to a gene: 7. Germline CDR1 is MNHEY and CDR2 is SVGAGI. As DNA, the CDR3 is TGTGCCAGCAGTGGGGCCTGGGACAGGGGGCTCCACTTT. Encoded protein: CASSGAWDRGLHF.

This clone was detected a few times. The CDR3 reads CASSLVPGLSSYEQYF. The CDR3 nucleotides read TGTGCCAGCAGCTTAGTCCCGGGGTTAAGCTCCTACGAGCAGTACTTC. The chain carries TRBV7-2 and TRBJ2-7, with D tentatively TRBD2 (5 bases). Germline V gives CDR1 SGHTA, CDR2 FQGNSA. The CDR3 extends over 16 amino acids. V gave up 1 base and J gave up 0 bases, with 13 bases separating them.

V usage is TRBV4-1 and J usage is TRBJ1-1, with D possibly TRBD1 on 6 matching bases. Germline CDR1 is MGHRA and CDR2 is YSYEKL. The CDR3 contains 13 residues. Trimming left V 5 bases short and J 10 bases short, with 17 bases between. DNA for the CDR3: TGCGCCAGCAGCGACGGGGGGCGGACGGGAGCTTTCTTT. Protein: CASSDGGRTGAFF.

CDR3 DNA: TGTGCCAGCTCGGCTCCCCCGGGACAGGGGTACAGCTACACCTTC. This codes for CASSAPPGQGYSYTF. The genes are TRBV18 and TRBJ1-2; 10 nucleotides match TRBD1. V lost 6 bases and J lost 9; bases outside the gene matches: 13. The CDR3 spans 15 residues. CDR1 is KGHSH, CDR2 LQKENI, per germline.

The chain links TRBV29-1 to TRBJ2-7; 8 bases fit TRBD1. Per germline, CDR1 SQVTM and CDR2 ANQGSEA. Germline trimming cut 7 bases from V and 3 bases from J; bases unmatched to any gene: 8. This CDR3 has 13 amino acids. The CDR3 region has the DNA TGCAGCGGGGCATTTGGACAGGGCTACGAGCAGTACTTC. The encoded protein is CSGAFGQGYEQYF.

The chain carries TRBV5-1 and TRBJ1-1; 10 bases map to TRBD1. Looked up from germline, CDR1 is SGHRS and CDR2 is YFSETQ. V gave up 0 bases and J gave up 6 bases; unmatched junction bases: 14. This CDR3 contains 18 residues. CDR3 residues: CASSLAFLPGQGFPEAFF. The CDR3 bases are TGCGCCAGCAGCTTGGCCTTCCTACCGGGACAGGGGTTCCCTGAAGCTTTCTTT.

Details on this clone: At one of its ends the junction is not consistent with the germline gene, which may arise from a read error. The chain couples TRBV5-6 to TRBJ2-6; 10 bases fit TRBD1. Germline lookup yields CDR1 SGHDT and CDR2 YYEEEE. CDR3 length: 18 residues. The CDR3: CASSETGTGDSGANGLTF. CDR3 DNA sequence: TGTGCCAGCAGCGAAACCGGGACAGGGGACTCTGGGGCCAACGGCCTGACTTTC. The variable domain in full, with the rest retrieved from reference TRBV5-6 and TRBJ2-6, is DAGVTQSPTHLIKTRGQQVTLRCSPKSGHDTVSWYQQALGQGPQFIFQYYEEEERQRGNFPDRFSGHQFPNYSSELNVNALLLGDSALYLCASSETGTGDSGANGLTFGAGSRLTVL.

Points on this clone: The junction does not match germline at one end; this may be a read error. The rearrangement joins TRBV5-6 to TRBJ2-6, with D perhaps TRBD1 (5 bases). Germline V CDR1 and CDR2: SGHDT, YYEEEE. The CDR3 runs to 16 residues. CDR3 DNA sequence: TGTGCCAGCAGCCCCTTGGGTCGCTCTGGGGCCAACGGCCTGACTTTC. This sequence encodes CASSPLGRSGANGLTF.

This rearrangement joins TRBV7-9 to TRBJ1-2, with 7 nucleotides matching TRBD1. The length of the CDR3 is 16 residues. J lost 2 bases, V lost 5 bases, and 11 bases had no gene match. CDR1 SEHNR and CDR2 FQNEAQ come from the germline V gene (reference sequence). CDR3 nucleotides: TGTGCCAGCAGCACCCAGACAGGGCCTAACAACTATGGCTACACCTTC. It specifies CASSTQTGPNNYGYTF.

The gene calls are TRBV6-5 and TRBJ1-2; D gene uncertain. The CDR3 has 14 residues. Deletions cut 5 bases from V and 8 bases from J, with 18 bases between. From germline, CDR1 is MNHEY and CDR2 SVGAGI. CDR3 region: CASSEPSRRQGYTF. The CDR3 DNA reads TGTGCCAGCAGTGAACCGAGCCGGCGGCAGGGCTACACCTTC.

This clone was observed a single time. This chain links TRBV7-3 with TRBJ2-2; 13 nucleotides align to TRBD2. The junction had 10 bases not matched to a gene; V was cut back by 5 bases and J by 7 bases. The CDR3 runs to 17 residues. Germline V gives CDR1 SGHTA, CDR2 FQGTGA. The chain's CDR3 is CASSPVGLAGAVGELFF. CDR3 coding DNA: TGTGCCAGCAGCCCGGTTGGACTAGCGGGAGCGGTCGGGGAGCTGTTTTTT.

This clone was seen more than once but under ten times. This chain links TRBV28 with TRBJ2-6, with TRBD1 matching over 8 bases. The trim removed 6 bases at V and 3 bases at J, leaving 10 bases unmatched. Germline V lookup: CDR1 MDHEN, CDR2 SYDVKM. The CDR3 is 17 amino acids. The CDR3 DNA reads as TGTGCCAGCAGCGGACAGGGAGGTTTCGATGGGGCCAACGTCCTGACTTTC. It encodes CASSGQGGFDGANVLTF.

The chain is built from TRBV7-3 and TRBJ1-3; 8 bases line up with TRBD1. V shed 5 bases and J 4 bases; nucleotides not matched to a gene: 4. Germline V CDR1 and CDR2: SGHTA, FQGTGA. The CDR3 is made up of 14 amino acids. CDR3 bases: TGTGCCAGCAGCGAGGGGACAGGAGGAAACACCATATATTTT. This gives the protein CASSEGTGGNTIYF.

This sequence joins TRBV18 and TRBJ2-1; 8 nucleotides line up with TRBD2. V trimming: 1 base; J trimming: 7 bases; junction bases outside the gene matches: 3. The germline V gene encodes CDR1 KGHSH and CDR2 LQKENI. CDR3 length: 14 amino acids. In DNA form, the CDR3 reads TGTGCCAGCTCACCACGGGAGCGGGGGAATGAGCAGTTCTTC. This encodes CASSPRERGNEQFF.

Turning to this clone: Other DNA sequences in this specimen translate into the identical CDR3. The chain recombines TRBV5-4 with TRBJ2-3, with D hard to call. V was clipped by 2 bases and J by 5 bases, with 6 bases between them. Per germline, CDR1 SGHNT and CDR2 YYREEE (reference sequence). This CDR3 comprises 12 residues. The CDR3 sequence: CASSFLEDTQYF. For the CDR3, the DNA is TGTGCCAGCAGCTTCCTAGAAGATACGCAGTATTTT.

The genes are TRBV5-5 and TRBJ1-5, with a weak D call TRBD1 (5 bases). From germline, CDR1 is SGHKS and CDR2 YYEKEE (reference sequence). Trimming left V 1 base short and J 3 bases short, with 11 bases between. CDR3 length: 15 amino acids. The CDR3 DNA reads as TGTGCCAGCAGCTTGAGGCAGGGATACAATCAGCCCCAGCATTTT. Protein: CASSLRQGYNQPQHF.

The chain links TRBV21-1 to TRBJ2-2; the table gives TRBD1 as D, unverified against the DNA. TRBV21-1 is classified as a pseudogene. The CDR3 sequence is 19 residues long. This chain's CDR3 is CASSKKGTGGPFAAGELFF. For the CDR3, the DNA is TGTGCCAGCAGCAAAAAAGGGACAGGGGGGCCTTTCGCGGCCGGGGAGCTGTTTTTT.

V usage is TRBV27 and J usage is TRBJ2-1; D is unclear. The V end was cut by 6 bases, the J end by 0 bases, with 6 bases between. From germline, CDR1 is MNHEY and CDR2 SMNVEV (reference sequence). This CDR3 is 13 amino acids long. CDR3 loop: CASRESSYNEQFF. DNA of the CDR3: TGTGCCAGCAGAGAGAGCTCCTACAATGAGCAGTTCTTC.

The V and J genes are TRBV5-1 and TRBJ2-5; D is ambiguous. From germline, CDR1 is SGHRS and CDR2 YFSETQ. The CDR3 length is 13 residues. Trimming cost V 0 bases and J 5 bases, with 8 bases left between them. The CDR3 sequence: CASSLDSMETQYF. For the CDR3, the DNA is TGCGCCAGCAGCTTGGATAGCATGGAGACCCAGTACTTC.